The 28 T cell receptor beta chains below come from one sample, sequenced in a study of somatic mutations in cytotoxic T cells in rheumatoid arthritis. Method: immunoSEQ multiplex PCR; TCRdb's copy keeps in-frame clones and lacks some. The sample consists of some 15,000 clones, about four fifths of them appearing once. Sample: CD8+ T cells sorted from blood. The receptors shown here come from an adult with rheumatoid arthritis.

The chain couples TRBV30 to TRBJ1-1; possibly TRBD1 for D (5 bases). The CDR3 sequence is 12 residues long. The V gene's germline CDR1 is GTSNPN and CDR2 SVGIG (reference sequence). Trimming took 2 bases from V and 3 from J, leaving 7 bases between them. Here the CDR3 DNA reads TGTGCCTGGAGTCCGACAGACACTGAAGCTTTCTTT. Translated: CAWSPTDTEAFF.

This chain uses TRBV5-1 with TRBJ2-7; 10 nucleotides align to TRBD1. With V trimmed by 0 bases and J by 5 bases, 2 bases remained unmatched. CDR3 size: 14 residues. Germline V CDR1 and CDR2: SGHRS, YFSETQ. CDR3 residues: CASSLGQGADEQYF. The CDR3 DNA reads as TGCGCCAGCAGCTTGGGACAGGGGGCGGACGAGCAGTACTTC.

The chain uses TRBV10-3 and TRBJ1-5, with 8 positions matching TRBD1. V shed 10 bases and J 2 bases; nucleotides not matched to a gene: 10. Germline CDR1 and CDR2: ENHRY and SYGVKD. CDR3 length equals 15 residues. The CDR3 reads CATLSAGGGNQPQHF. The CDR3 DNA is TGTGCCACCCTCAGCGCAGGGGGCGGCAATCAGCCCCAGCATTTT.

The CDR3 nucleotides read TGTGTCAGAAGCTCCAGGGGAGGTTGGGTTTCGATTCCATTCTGGGACACTGAAGCTTTCTTT. It yields the protein CVRSSRGGWVSIPFWDTEAFF. The chain employs TRBV7-5 and TRBJ1-1. TRBV7-5 is noted as a pseudogene. This CDR3 contains 21 residues.

J is TRBJ2-7 and V is TRBV27; tentatively, D is TRBD1 (5 bases). Germline V gene sequence: CDR1 MNHEY, CDR2 SMNVEV (reference sequence). The V end was cut by 2 bases, the J end by 6 bases, with 5 bases between. The CDR3 is made up of 11 amino acids. CDR3 protein: CASSLRGEQYF. The DNA of the CDR3 is TGTGCCAGCAGTTTAAGGGGCGAGCAGTACTTC.

The chain has TRBV10-1 and TRBJ2-1, with D maybe TRBD2 (5 bases). Germline loops: CDR1 WNHNN, CDR2 SYGVQD (reference sequence). The CDR3 is 16 amino acids. V was clipped by 3 bases and J by 2 bases, with 14 bases between them. CDR3 nucleotide sequence: TGCGCCAGCAGTGATAAGCCTAGCCGGCCCTACAATGAGCAGTTCTTC. It is translated as CASSDKPSRPYNEQFF.

The chain employs TRBV10-1 and TRBJ1-1; tentative D call: TRBD1 (6 bases). Trimming took 10 bases from V and 9 from J, leaving 18 bases between them. This CDR3 is built from 12 residues. Germline V gives CDR1 WNHNN, CDR2 SYGVQD (reference sequence). CDR3 in amino acids: CATGGGGRQAFF. For the CDR3, the DNA is TGCGCCACCGGGGGCGGGGGGAGGCAAGCTTTCTTT.

This chain uses TRBV5-5 with TRBJ1-4; D gene unclear. This CDR3 has 15 residues. Germline CDR1 SGHKS, CDR2 YYEKEE (reference sequence). V lost 0 bases and J 0 bases, leaving 6 bases between the germline ends. CDR3 amino acids: CASSLEVATNEKLFF. CDR3 bases: TGTGCCAGCAGCTTGGAGGTTGCAACTAATGAAAAACTGTTTTTT. Together with reference TRBV5-5 and TRBJ1-4, the CDR3 gives the full variable domain: DAGVTQSPTHLIKTRGQQVTLRCSPISGHKSVSWYQQVLGQGPQFIFQYYEKEERGRGNFPDRFSARQFPNYSSELNVNALLLGDSALYLCASSLEVATNEKLFFGSGTQLSVL.

This clone has only one observation. The chain joins TRBV10-2 to TRBJ1-2; D unresolved. The CDR3 runs to 12 residues. V lost 10 bases and J lost 4, with 13 bases in between. In germline, CDR1 is WSHSY, CDR2 SAAADI. In DNA form, the CDR3 reads TGCGCCACCACCGACGGGATCTATGGCTACACCTTC. Encoded protein: CATTDGIYGYTF.

Sample share makes this clone medium-sized. CDR3 sequence: CASRPIDRGETQYF. CDR3 coding DNA: TGTGCCAGCAGACCCATCGACAGGGGCGAGACCCAGTACTTC. The rearrangement joins TRBV13 to TRBJ2-5; TRBD1 matches 8 bases. V lost 6 bases, J lost 5 bases, and 8 bases stayed unmatched. This CDR3 spans 14 amino acids. The germline CDR1 and CDR2 sequences are PRHDT and FYEKMQ (reference sequence).

The chain couples TRBV19 to TRBJ2-7; no definite D call. Trimming removed 1 base from V and 1 base from J, with 5 bases in between. The length of the CDR3 is 13 residues. In germline, CDR1 is LNHDA, CDR2 SQIVND (reference sequence). The CDR3 region is CASSIGGSYEQYF. CDR3 coding DNA: TGTGCCAGTAGTATAGGCGGTTCCTACGAGCAGTACTTC.

The gene calls are TRBV4-1 and TRBJ2-1; possible D gene TRBD2, 7 bases. The CDR3 spans 16 residues. V was shortened by 5 bases and J by 3 bases, with 17 bases between the two germline ends. Germline CDR1 reads MGHRA; CDR2 reads YSYEKL. The CDR3 sequence: CASSYDSGEGYNEQFF. CDR3 bases: TGCGCCAGCAGCTACGATTCAGGGGAGGGCTACAATGAGCAGTTCTTC.

This clone showed up just once. This rearrangement joins TRBV9 to TRBJ2-7, with D possibly matching TRBD1 (6 bases). With 3 bases removed from V and 2 bases from J, the gap between germline ends came to 12 bases. CDR1 is SGDLS and CDR2 is YYNGEE in the germline V gene. The CDR3 has 14 residues. CDR3: CASSADEGAYEQYF. The CDR3 DNA sequence: TGTGCCAGCAGCGCTGATGAGGGGGCCTACGAGCAGTACTTC.

The chain carries TRBV28 and TRBJ1-1; possible D gene TRBD1, 6 bases. The CDR3 has 14 residues. The V gene lost 3 bases and the J gene lost 4 bases, with 12 bases spanning the gap. Germline lookup yields CDR1 MDHEN and CDR2 SYDVKM. The CDR3 bases are TGTGCCAGCAGTTTGGTCCAGACAGGCACTGAAGCTTTCTTT. This translates into CASSLVQTGTEAFF.

This clone has just a few counts. This sequence joins TRBV10-2 and TRBJ2-1; D not certain. Trimming shortened V by 3 bases and J by 6 bases, and 12 bases separated the two germline ends. The CDR3 contains 14 residues. Germline CDR1 reads WSHSY; CDR2 reads SAAADI. The CDR3 nucleotides are TGCGCCAGCAGTGATAGGAAGGGCCTCAATGAGCAGTTCTTC. Translated, it gives CASSDRKGLNEQFF.

This clone has just a few counts. This rearrangement joins TRBV7-9 to TRBJ2-7; weak D call: TRBD2 (6 bases). This CDR3 spans 16 amino acids. The V end lost 1 base, the J end lost 3 bases, and 16 bases lay between the germline ends. Per germline, CDR1 SEHNR and CDR2 FQNEAQ (reference sequence). The CDR3 DNA is TGTGCCAGCAGCTTAGTCAGGTCACGGGGGAGCTACGAGCAGTACTTC. Encoded protein: CASSLVRSRGSYEQYF.

J is TRBJ2-7 and V is TRBV19; D possibly uses TRBD1 or TRBD2 (6 bases each). The germline CDR1 and CDR2 sequences are LNHDA and SQIVND (reference sequence). Trimming cost V 3 bases and J 4 bases, with 13 bases left between them. This CDR3 region has 14 residues. The CDR3: CASSIGGRRYEQYF. The CDR3 coding sequence is TGTGCCAGTAGTATCGGGGGCAGGCGATACGAGCAGTACTTC.

The chain uses TRBV6-6 and TRBJ2-7, with TRBD1 matching over 10 bases. The V segment lost 5 bases and the J segment 7 bases; nucleotides outside the gene matches: 5. CDR1 is MNHNY, CDR2 SVGAGI, per germline (reference sequence). The CDR3 contains 13 residues. The CDR3 DNA reads as TGTGCCAGCAGTAGGACAGGGGGAGGAGAGCAGTACTTC. This encodes CASSRTGGGEQYF.

The chain employs TRBV4-2 and TRBJ2-1; 10 nucleotides agree with TRBD2. CDR1 is LGHNA, CDR2 YNFKEQ, per germline. Losses at the gene ends were 0 bases for V and 0 bases for J; bases not matched to a gene: 17. The CDR3 is 22 amino acids. In DNA, the CDR3 is TGTGCCAGCAGCCAAGAAGTGTCGGCGCTAGCGGGGGCCCATAGCTCCTACAATGAGCAGTTCTTC. Translation gives CASSQEVSALAGAHSSYNEQFF.

The V gene is TRBV4-1, the J gene TRBJ2-7; D perhaps matches TRBD2 (5 bases). The CDR3 extends over 15 amino acids. The germline V gene encodes CDR1 MGHRA and CDR2 YSYEKL. V lost 0 bases to trimming and J lost 5 bases, with 14 bases between them. The CDR3 nucleotides are TGCGCCAGCAGCCAAGACCCGGGAACGGTCAACGAGCAGTACTTC. Protein product: CASSQDPGTVNEQYF.

This clone occurred a few times. The chain couples TRBV5-6 to TRBJ1-1, with TRBD1 identical over 9 bases. V gave up 6 bases and J gave up 1 base; unmatched junction bases: 1. The V gene's germline CDR1 is SGHDT and CDR2 YYEEEE. The CDR3 totals 13 residues. DNA for the CDR3: TGTGCCAGCACACAGGGGGCGAACACTGAAGCTTTCTTT. Its translation is CASTQGANTEAFF.

The chain uses TRBV19 and TRBJ1-2; D is unresolved. Trimming removed 5 bases at V and 4 bases at J, with 20 bases between. Per the germline V gene, CDR1 is LNHDA and CDR2 is SQIVND (reference sequence). This CDR3 contains 16 residues. For the CDR3, the DNA is TGTGCCAGTAGTCTTCTGACCGAACTCCTTTTCTATGGCTACACCTTC. It is translated as CASSLLTELLFYGYTF.

The sample holds one count of this clone. The gene calls are TRBV5-1 and TRBJ2-3, with 10 positions matching TRBD2. V dropped 0 bases and J dropped 2; count of bases not matched to a gene: 6. This CDR3 spans 17 amino acids. CDR1 and CDR2 (germline): SGHRS, YFSETQ. CDR3 nucleotide sequence: TGCGCCAGCAGCTTGGGGCCTAGCGGGGGTTTCACAGATACGCAGTATTTT. Translated: CASSLGPSGGFTDTQYF.

The chain carries TRBV13 and TRBJ2-1; 10 bases agree with TRBD2. Germline V gives CDR1 PRHDT, CDR2 FYEKMQ (reference sequence). V shed 3 bases and J 7 bases; nucleotides not matched to a gene: 9. There are 16 residues in the CDR3. Written as DNA, the CDR3 is TGTGCCAGCAGCTTGGCTAGCGGGGGCGGATCGAATGAGCAGTTCTTC. Encoded protein: CASSLASGGGSNEQFF.

V is TRBV15 and J is TRBJ1-1; D is ambiguous. Germline V gene sequence: CDR1 LNHNV, CDR2 YYDKDF (reference sequence). This CDR3 is 15 amino acids long. The V end lost 1 base, the J end lost 0 bases, and 9 bases lay between the germline ends. CDR3: CATSRAQTLNTEAFF. CDR3 nucleotides: TGTGCCACCAGCAGAGCTCAAACACTGAACACTGAAGCTTTCTTT. Together with reference TRBV15 and TRBJ1-1, the CDR3 gives the full variable domain: DAMVIQNPRYQVTQFGKPVTLSCSQTLNHNVMYWYQQKSSQAPKLLFHYYDKDFNNEADTPDNFQSRRPNTSFCFLDIRSPGLGDTAMYLCATSRAQTLNTEAFFGQGTRLTVV.

V and J are TRBV12-5 and TRBJ1-1, with 7 bases that match TRBD1. This CDR3 is 15 amino acids long. Germline-derived CDR1 and CDR2 are LGHNT and FRNRAP. Trimming at V came to 2 bases and at J to 6 bases, leaving 9 bases not matched to a gene. CDR3 protein: CASGLYLRGLAEAFF. DNA of the CDR3: TGTGCTAGTGGTTTGTATTTGAGGGGGCTCGCTGAAGCTTTCTTT.

The rearrangement joins TRBV7-8 to TRBJ2-7; perhaps TRBD2 as D (5 bases). This CDR3 contains 16 residues. Per germline, CDR1 SGHVS and CDR2 FQNEAQ. V was trimmed by 1 base and J by 2 bases, leaving 15 bases between them. CDR3 nucleotides: TGTGCCAGCAGCTTAGTCCCGGGGTCTCCCCCCTACGAGCAGTACTTC. Amino acid sequence: CASSLVPGSPPYEQYF.

This chain uses TRBV6-5 with TRBJ1-1; TRBD1 matches 9 bases. Trimming at V came to 2 bases and at J to 5 bases, leaving 6 bases not matched to a gene. This CDR3 comprises 15 residues. Germline V gene sequence: CDR1 MNHEY, CDR2 SVGAGI. CDR3 residues: CASSYAHRGRTEAFF. In DNA form, the CDR3 reads TGTGCCAGCAGTTACGCCCACAGGGGGCGAACTGAAGCTTTCTTT.